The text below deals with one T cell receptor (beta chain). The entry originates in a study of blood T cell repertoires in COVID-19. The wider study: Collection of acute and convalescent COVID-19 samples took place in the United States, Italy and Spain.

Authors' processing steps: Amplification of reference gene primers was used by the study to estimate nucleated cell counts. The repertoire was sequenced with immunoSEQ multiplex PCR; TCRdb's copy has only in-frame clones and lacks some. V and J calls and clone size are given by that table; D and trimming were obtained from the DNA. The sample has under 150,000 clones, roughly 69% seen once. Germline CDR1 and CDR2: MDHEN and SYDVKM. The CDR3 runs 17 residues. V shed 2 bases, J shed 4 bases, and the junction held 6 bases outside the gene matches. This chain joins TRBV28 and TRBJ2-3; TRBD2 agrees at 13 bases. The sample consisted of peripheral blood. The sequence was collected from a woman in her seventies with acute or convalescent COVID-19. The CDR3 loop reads CASSLLLAGGRPDTQYF. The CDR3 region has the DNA TGTGCCAGCAGTTTACTACTAGCGGGAGGGCGTCCAGATACGCAGTATTTT.